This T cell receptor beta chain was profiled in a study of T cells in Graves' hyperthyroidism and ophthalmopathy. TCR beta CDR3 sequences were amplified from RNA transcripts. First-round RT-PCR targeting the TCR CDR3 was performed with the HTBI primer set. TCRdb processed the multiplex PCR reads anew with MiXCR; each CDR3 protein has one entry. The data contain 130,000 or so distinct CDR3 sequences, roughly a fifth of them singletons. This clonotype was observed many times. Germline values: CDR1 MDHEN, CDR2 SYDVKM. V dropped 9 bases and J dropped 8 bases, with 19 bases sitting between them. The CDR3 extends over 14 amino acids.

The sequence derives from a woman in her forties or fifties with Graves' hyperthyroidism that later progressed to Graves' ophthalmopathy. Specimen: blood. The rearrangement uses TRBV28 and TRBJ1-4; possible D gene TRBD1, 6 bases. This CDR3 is CASHGGGMGEKLFF. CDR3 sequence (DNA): TGTGCCAGTCACGGTGGGGGCATGGGGGAAAAACTGTTTTTT.